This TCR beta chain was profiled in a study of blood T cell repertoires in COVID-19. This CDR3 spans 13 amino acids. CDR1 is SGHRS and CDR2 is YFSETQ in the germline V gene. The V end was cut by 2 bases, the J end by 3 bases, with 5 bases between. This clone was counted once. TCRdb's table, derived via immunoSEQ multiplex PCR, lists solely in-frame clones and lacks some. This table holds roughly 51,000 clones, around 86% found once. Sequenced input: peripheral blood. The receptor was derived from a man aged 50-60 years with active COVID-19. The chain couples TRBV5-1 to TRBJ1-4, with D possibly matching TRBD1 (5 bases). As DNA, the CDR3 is TGCGCCAGCAGCTTAGGGGCTAATGAAAAACTGTTTTTT. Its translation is CASSLGANEKLFF.